The 15 T cell receptor beta chains given below trace back to one sample, sequenced in a study of shared clonotypes between healthy human individuals. The data were produced by immunoSEQ multiplex PCR, yet TCRdb's version contains in-frame clones alone and is incomplete. The profile shows approximately 2,300,000 clones, around 93% of them singletons. The sequencing sample was made of naive CD4+ T cells from PBMCs. Subset indicated: CD45RA+ positively selected. The source is a man in his late teens or twenties in good health. Some clones in this sample may be carry-over from other donors' samples.

The rearrangement uses TRBV28 and TRBJ2-2, with 8 bases identical to TRBD2. This CDR3 comprises 18 residues. Germline loops: CDR1 MDHEN, CDR2 SYDVKM. J gave up 3 bases and V 2 bases, and 11 bases lay outside the gene matches. The CDR3 spells CASSLTPGRGIHTGELFF. The CDR3, as DNA: TGTGCCAGCAGTTTAACCCCCGGGAGGGGAATTCACACCGGGGAGCTGTTTTTT.

The chain uses TRBV10-2 and TRBJ2-5; 14 nucleotides agree with TRBD2. The DNA end is a closer match to TRBJ2-7, so the J assignment may be wrong. Germline loops: CDR1 WSHSY, CDR2 SAAADI. The CDR3 consists of 15 residues. CDR3 nucleotide sequence: TGCGCCAGCAGAGGGACTAGCGGGAGACCTTACGAGCAGTACTTC. Its protein is CASRGTSGRPYEQYF.

The V gene is TRBV6-1, the J gene TRBJ1-1; D unclear. The V gene lost 5 bases and the J gene lost 6 bases, with 19 bases spanning the gap. Germline CDR1 MNHNS, CDR2 SASEGT. The CDR3 loop spans 15 amino acids. The CDR3 sequence: CASSSTVAGVPEAFF. The CDR3 DNA is TGTGCCAGCAGTTCCACCGTGGCTGGGGTCCCTGAAGCTTTCTTT.

Comment on this clone: Other nucleotide sequences from this sample produce the same CDR3. V and J are TRBV5-1 and TRBJ2-1; the match to TRBD2 covers 11 bases. This CDR3 has 14 amino acids. CDR1 is SGHRS and CDR2 is YFSETQ in the germline V gene. After removal of 5 bases from V and 4 bases from J, the junction contained 2 bases not matched to a gene. This CDR3 reads CASRTSGTYNEQFF. The CDR3 bases are TGCGCCAGCAGGACTAGCGGGACTTACAATGAGCAGTTCTTC.

The rearrangement uses TRBV7-2 and TRBJ2-1; no firm D call. From germline, CDR1 is SGHTA and CDR2 FQGNSA. The CDR3 runs to 14 residues. V lost 5 bases to trimming and J lost 4 bases, with 12 bases between them. The chain's CDR3 is CASSPVSGYNEQFF. In DNA, the CDR3 is TGTGCCAGCAGCCCAGTATCGGGTTACAATGAGCAGTTCTTC. Full variable domain (missing parts from reference TRBV7-2 and TRBJ2-1): GAGVSQSPSNKVTEKGKDVELRCDPISGHTALYWYRQSLGQGLEFLIYFQGNSAPDKSGLPSDRFSAERTGGSVSTLTIQRTQQEDSAVYLCASSPVSGYNEQFFGPGTRLTVL.

V usage is TRBV11-3 and J usage is TRBJ2-3; 7 bases are a match to TRBD2. The CDR3 length is 15 residues. The trim removed 1 base at V and 4 bases at J, leaving 5 bases unmatched. Germline V CDR1 and CDR2: SGHNT, YENEEA. The CDR3 sequence: CASSLAGRLADTQYF. CDR3 bases: TGTGCCAGCAGCTTAGCCGGGAGGTTGGCAGATACGCAGTATTTT.

The gene calls are TRBV7-2 and TRBJ2-7; TRBD1 matches at 12 bases. Germline trimming cut 4 bases from V and 5 bases from J; bases unmatched to any gene: 6. Germline V CDR1 and CDR2: SGHTA, FQGNSA. The CDR3 extends over 15 amino acids. The CDR3 loop is CASSSTWDRGHEQYF. The CDR3 DNA reads TGTGCCAGCAGCTCCACTTGGGACAGGGGGCACGAGCAGTACTTC.

CDR3 coding DNA: TGTGCCAGCAGTTTAGGTCTGGGGGGTCAGGAGACCCAGTACTTC. Its protein is CASSLGLGGQETQYF. The chain uses TRBV28 and TRBJ2-5; TRBD2 is a possible D gene (6 bases). V lost 2 bases, J lost 5 bases, and 15 bases lay in between. The germline V gene encodes CDR1 MDHEN and CDR2 SYDVKM. The length of the CDR3 is 15 residues.

In this sample, this clone turned up once. The chain recombines TRBV5-1 with TRBJ1-6; D might be TRBD1 (5 bases). V was trimmed by 4 bases and J by 5 bases, leaving 13 bases between them. This CDR3 spans 15 amino acids. Looked up from germline, CDR1 is SGHRS and CDR2 is YFSETQ. The CDR3 DNA follows: TGCGCCAGCAGCGTCCGGGGCCTGGATAATTCACCCCTCCACTTT. Protein sequence: CASSVRGLDNSPLHF.

This clone was seen only a few times. Other DNA sequences within the sample encode an identical CDR3. The genes are TRBV5-1 and TRBJ1-1, with TRBD1 as a possible D gene (5 bases). V lost 0 bases, J lost 1 base, and 7 bases lay in between. Germline CDR1 and CDR2: SGHRS and YFSETQ. The CDR3 is 14 residues long. The CDR3 DNA reads as TGCGCCAGCAGCTTGGGTAGGGGGAACACTGAAGCTTTCTTT. This sequence encodes CASSLGRGNTEAFF.

This clone has a handful of counts. CDR3 region: CASSSGSNTGELFF. The DNA for the CDR3 is TGTGCCAGCAGTTCGGGATCCAACACCGGGGAGCTGTTTTTT. This chain joins TRBV7-6 and TRBJ2-2; a weak D match, TRBD2 (5 bases). The CDR3 is made up of 14 amino acids. The germline CDR1 and CDR2 sequences are SGHVS and FNYEAQ. The V and J ends lost 6 bases and 2 bases respectively, with 10 bases between them.

This sequence joins TRBV6-6 and TRBJ1-1, with 9 bases lining up with TRBD1. The V segment lost 6 bases and the J segment 11 bases; nucleotides outside the gene matches: 4. The CDR3 consists of 11 residues. The germline V gene encodes CDR1 MNHNY and CDR2 SVGAGI (reference sequence). The CDR3 sequence is CASRGTGWAFF. CDR3 nucleotides: TGTGCCAGCAGGGGGACAGGGTGGGCTTTCTTT.

The V gene is TRBV28, the J gene TRBJ2-3; weak D call: TRBD2 (6 bases). V shed 3 bases and J shed 5 bases, with 12 bases lying between them. CDR3 length equals 14 residues. Germline V lookup: CDR1 MDHEN, CDR2 SYDVKM. As DNA, the CDR3 is TGTGCCAGCAGTTTCCGGGGGACGGGAGATACGCAGTATTTT. Protein: CASSFRGTGDTQYF.

CDR3 nucleotides: TGTGCTACGGAGGGACAGGGGCCCTTTTACGAGCAGTACTTC. Its translation: CATEGQGPFYEQYF. The V call is TRBV5-4, the J call TRBJ2-7; 10 bases agree with TRBD1. This CDR3 has 14 residues. Germline V CDR1 and CDR2: SGHNT, YYREEE (reference sequence).

The chain carries TRBV7-3 and TRBJ2-6; TRBD1 is a possible D gene (5 bases). The V and J ends lost 1 base and 3 bases respectively, with 19 bases between them. CDR1 is SGHTA and CDR2 is FQGTGA in the germline V gene. This CDR3 spans 19 amino acids. For the CDR3, the DNA is TGTGCCAGCAGCTTAAGTTGGCAGGGTTCATCTTATGGGGCCAACGTCCTGACTTTC. Protein: CASSLSWQGSSYGANVLTF. The entire variable domain, with the rest obtained from reference TRBV7-3 and TRBJ2-6, is as follows: GAGVSQTPSNKVTEKGKYVELRCDPISGHTALYWYRQSLGQGPEFLIYFQGTGAADDSGLPNDRFFAVRPEGSVSTLKIQRTERGDSAVYLCASSLSWQGSSYGANVLTFGAGSRLTVL.